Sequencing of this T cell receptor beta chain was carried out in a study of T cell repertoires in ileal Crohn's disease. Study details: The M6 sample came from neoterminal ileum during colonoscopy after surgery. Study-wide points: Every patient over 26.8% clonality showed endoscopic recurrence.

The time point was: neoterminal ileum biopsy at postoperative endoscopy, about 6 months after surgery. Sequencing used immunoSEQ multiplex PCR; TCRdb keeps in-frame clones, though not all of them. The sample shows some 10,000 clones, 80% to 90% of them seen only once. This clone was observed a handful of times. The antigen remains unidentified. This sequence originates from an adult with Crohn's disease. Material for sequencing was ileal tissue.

The CDR3 spells CASSLVPTSSGNTIYF. Written as DNA, the CDR3 is TGTGCCAGCAGCTTAGTTCCAACTAGCTCTGGAAACACCATATATTTT. The genes are TRBV7-9 and TRBJ1-3; D call uncertain. Trimming shortened V by 1 base and J by 0 bases, and 10 bases separated the two germline ends. CDR3 length: 16 residues. Germline CDR1 SEHNR, CDR2 FQNEAQ (reference sequence). Full variable domain (rest looked up from reference TRBV7-9 and TRBJ1-3): DTGVSQNPRHKITKRGQNVTFRCDPISEHNRLYWYRQTLGQGPEFLTYFQNEAQLEKSRLLSDRFSAERPKGSFSTLEIQRTEQGDSAMYLCASSLVPTSSGNTIYFGEGSWLTVV.